This T cell receptor (beta chain) was recorded in a study of T cells in Graves' hyperthyroidism and ophthalmopathy. Study context: Peripheral blood was drawn at first diagnosis, prior to all treatment.

This clonotype was counted ten times or more. Its antigen is as yet unknown. Losses at the gene ends were 1 base for V and 2 bases for J; bases not matched to a gene: 1. Germline values: CDR1 WNHNN, CDR2 SYGVQD (reference sequence). The CDR3 spans 15 residues. General study results and limits: In blood, most of the thyroid clonotypes expanded above 0.001 were also present.

The CDR3 regions of TCR beta were amplified from RNA transcripts. Initially, a first-round RT-PCR of the TCR CDR3 employed the HTBI primer set. TCRdb re-called the multiplex PCR reads through MiXCR, storing one row per CDR3 protein. This repertoire shows about 400,000 distinct CDR3 sequences, around 15% found once; its top ten account for roughly a fifth. Ophthalmopathy patients all had a Clinical Activity Score of at least 3, a NOSPECS grade of at least 4 and disease under 3 months old. Clinicians diagnosed patients from clinical symptoms, serum thyroxine and TRAb, thyroid ultrasound and orbital computed tomography.

This receptor was taken from a woman in her fifties or sixties with Graves' ophthalmopathy. Sequencing was performed on blood. This rearrangement joins TRBV10-1 to TRBJ2-3; the match to TRBD2 covers 9 bases. CDR3 region: CASSELAGATDTQYF. The CDR3, as DNA: TGCGCCAGCAGTGAGTTAGCGGGGGCCACAGATACGCAGTATTTT.